Here is one T cell receptor (beta chain) with its context. The target antigen is unknown. This CDR3 is built from 18 residues. The V gene's germline CDR1 is LNHDA and CDR2 SQIVND (reference sequence). The V end was cut by 1 base, the J end by 0 bases, with 16 bases between. The data belong to a study of shared clonotypes between healthy human individuals. Whole-study results and caveats: The diversity represented, both genetic and in exposure history, was limited by few donors.

Terminally differentiated effector memory CD45RA+ cells were excluded from the naive CD8 cells, which were CD45RO-negative and positively selected for CCR7. The repertoire was sequenced with immunoSEQ multiplex PCR; TCRdb's copy has only in-frame clones and lacks some. The sample consists of hundreds of thousands of clones, around 96% of them appearing once. Sequenced material: naive CD8+ T cells sorted from blood. The rearrangement uses TRBV19 and TRBJ1-5; tentatively, D is TRBD1 (6 bases). The TCR originated in a woman between 25 and 40 years old in good health. The CDR3 sequence is CASSIGQQGPYSNQPQHF. The CDR3 DNA follows: TGTGCCAGTAGTATAGGACAGCAGGGGCCTTATAGCAATCAGCCCCAGCATTTT.